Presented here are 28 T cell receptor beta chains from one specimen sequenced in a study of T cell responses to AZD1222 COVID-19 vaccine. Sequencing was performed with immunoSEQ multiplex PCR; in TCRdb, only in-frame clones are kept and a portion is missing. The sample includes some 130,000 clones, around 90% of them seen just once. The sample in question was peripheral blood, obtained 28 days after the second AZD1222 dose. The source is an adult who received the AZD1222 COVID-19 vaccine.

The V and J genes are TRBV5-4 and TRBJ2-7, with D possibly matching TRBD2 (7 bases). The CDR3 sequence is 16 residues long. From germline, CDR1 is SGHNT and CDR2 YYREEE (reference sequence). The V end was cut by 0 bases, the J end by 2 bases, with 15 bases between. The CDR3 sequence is CASSLAWGGAPYEQYF. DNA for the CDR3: TGTGCCAGCAGCTTGGCATGGGGGGGCGCCCCCTACGAGCAGTACTTC.

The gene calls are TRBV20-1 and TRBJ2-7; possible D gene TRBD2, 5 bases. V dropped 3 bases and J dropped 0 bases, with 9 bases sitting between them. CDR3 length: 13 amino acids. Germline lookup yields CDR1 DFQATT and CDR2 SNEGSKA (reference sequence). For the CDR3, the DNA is TGCAGTGCTAGTTCGGGGATCTCCTACGAGCAGTACTTC. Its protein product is CSASSGISYEQYF.

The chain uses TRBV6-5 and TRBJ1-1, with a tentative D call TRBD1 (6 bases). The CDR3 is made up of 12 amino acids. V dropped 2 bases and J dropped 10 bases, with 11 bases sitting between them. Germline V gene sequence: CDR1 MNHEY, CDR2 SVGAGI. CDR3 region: CASSYLGGRAFF. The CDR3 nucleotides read TGTGCCAGCAGTTACCTCGGGGGGCGAGCTTTCTTT.

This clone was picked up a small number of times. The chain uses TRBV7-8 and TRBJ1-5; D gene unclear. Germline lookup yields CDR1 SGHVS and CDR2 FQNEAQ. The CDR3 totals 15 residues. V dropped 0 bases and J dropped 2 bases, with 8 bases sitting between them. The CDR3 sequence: CASSLAGGRNQPQHF. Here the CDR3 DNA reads TGTGCCAGCAGCTTAGCGGGAGGGCGCAATCAGCCCCAGCATTTT.

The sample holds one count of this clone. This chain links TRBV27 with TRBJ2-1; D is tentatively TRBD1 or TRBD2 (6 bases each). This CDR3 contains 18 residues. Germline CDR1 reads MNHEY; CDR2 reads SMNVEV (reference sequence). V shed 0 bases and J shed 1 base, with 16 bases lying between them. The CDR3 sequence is CASSLSSGALGSYNEQFF. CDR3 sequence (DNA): TGTGCCAGCAGTTTATCGTCGGGGGCCCTAGGGTCCTACAATGAGCAGTTCTTC.

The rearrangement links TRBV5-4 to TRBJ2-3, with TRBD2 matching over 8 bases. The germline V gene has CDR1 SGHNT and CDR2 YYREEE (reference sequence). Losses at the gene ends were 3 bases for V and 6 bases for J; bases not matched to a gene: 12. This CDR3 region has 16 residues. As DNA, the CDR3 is TGTGCCAGCAGCTCACCAAGGACTAGCCGAGCGGATACGCAGTATTTT. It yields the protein CASSSPRTSRADTQYF.

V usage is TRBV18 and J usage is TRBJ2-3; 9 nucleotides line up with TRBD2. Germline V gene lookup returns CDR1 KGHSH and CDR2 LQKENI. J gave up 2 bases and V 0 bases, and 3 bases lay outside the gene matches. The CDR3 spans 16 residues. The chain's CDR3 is CASSPPKRGVTDTQYF. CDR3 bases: TGTGCCAGCTCACCACCGAAGCGGGGGGTCACAGATACGCAGTATTTT.

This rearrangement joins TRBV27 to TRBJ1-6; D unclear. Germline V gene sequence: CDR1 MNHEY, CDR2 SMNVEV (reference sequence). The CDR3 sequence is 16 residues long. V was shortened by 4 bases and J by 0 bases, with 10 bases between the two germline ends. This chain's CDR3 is CASSSTIGSYNSPLHF. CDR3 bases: TGTGCCAGCAGTTCGACTATCGGCTCCTATAATTCACCCCTCCACTTT.

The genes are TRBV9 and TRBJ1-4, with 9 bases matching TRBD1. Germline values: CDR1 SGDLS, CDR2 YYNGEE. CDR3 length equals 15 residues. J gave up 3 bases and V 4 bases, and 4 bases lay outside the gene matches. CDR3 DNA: TGTGCCAGCAGCCAGGGACAGGGAGCTAATGAAAAACTGTTTTTT. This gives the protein CASSQGQGANEKLFF. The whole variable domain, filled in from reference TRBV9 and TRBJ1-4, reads DSGVTQTPKHLITATGQRVTLRCSPRSGDLSVYWYQQSLDQGLQFLIQYYNGEERAKGNILERFSAQQFPDLHSELNLSSLELGDSALYFCASSQGQGANEKLFFGSGTQLSVL.

The DNA for the CDR3 is TGTGCCAGCAGTAACCACTCGCGGGACAGGGACCAGCCCCAGCATTTT. It specifies CASSNHSRDRDQPQHF. This chain joins TRBV6-2 or TRBV6-3 and TRBJ1-5; 9 positions agree with TRBD1. The CDR3 extends over 16 amino acids. Trimming cost V 5 bases and J 7 bases; bases outside gene matches: 12. CDR1 MNHEY and CDR2 SVGEGT come from the germline V gene.

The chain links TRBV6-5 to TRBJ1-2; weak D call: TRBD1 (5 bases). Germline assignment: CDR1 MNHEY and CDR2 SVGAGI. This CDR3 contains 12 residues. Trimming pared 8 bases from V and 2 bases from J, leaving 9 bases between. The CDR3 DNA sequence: TGTGCCAGCGATAGGACAAACTATGGCTACACCTTC. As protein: CASDRTNYGYTF.

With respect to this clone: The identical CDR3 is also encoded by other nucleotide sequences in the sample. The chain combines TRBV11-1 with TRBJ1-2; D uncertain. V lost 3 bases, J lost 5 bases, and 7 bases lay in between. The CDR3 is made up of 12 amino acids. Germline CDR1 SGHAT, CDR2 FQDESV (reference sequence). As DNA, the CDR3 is TGTGCCAGCAGCTTCACCGATTATGGCTACACCTTC. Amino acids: CASSFTDYGYTF.

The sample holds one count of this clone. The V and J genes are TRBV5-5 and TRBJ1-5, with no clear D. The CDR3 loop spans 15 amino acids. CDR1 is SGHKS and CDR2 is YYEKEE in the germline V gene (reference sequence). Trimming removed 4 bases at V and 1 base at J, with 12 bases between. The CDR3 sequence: CASSMGGGSNQPQHF. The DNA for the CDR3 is TGTGCCAGCAGCATGGGAGGAGGAAGCAATCAGCCCCAGCATTTT. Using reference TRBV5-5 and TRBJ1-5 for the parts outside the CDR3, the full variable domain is DAGVTQSPTHLIKTRGQQVTLRCSPISGHKSVSWYQQVLGQGPQFIFQYYEKEERGRGNFPDRFSARQFPNYSSELNVNALLLGDSALYLCASSMGGGSNQPQHFGDGTRLSIL.

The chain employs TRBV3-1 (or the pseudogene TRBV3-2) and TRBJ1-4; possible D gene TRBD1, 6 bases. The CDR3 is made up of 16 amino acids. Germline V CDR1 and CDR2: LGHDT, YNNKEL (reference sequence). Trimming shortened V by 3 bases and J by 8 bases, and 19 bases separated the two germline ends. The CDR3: CASSHHDRGAREKLFF. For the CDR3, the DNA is TGTGCCAGCAGCCACCACGACCGGGGGGCGAGAGAAAAACTGTTTTTT.

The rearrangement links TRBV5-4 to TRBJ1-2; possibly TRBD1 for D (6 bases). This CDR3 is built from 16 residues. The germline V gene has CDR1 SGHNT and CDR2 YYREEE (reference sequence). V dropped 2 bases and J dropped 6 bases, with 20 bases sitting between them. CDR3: CASSFSPRQEGDGYTF. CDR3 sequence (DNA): TGTGCCAGCAGCTTTTCTCCTAGACAGGAGGGGGATGGCTACACCTTC.

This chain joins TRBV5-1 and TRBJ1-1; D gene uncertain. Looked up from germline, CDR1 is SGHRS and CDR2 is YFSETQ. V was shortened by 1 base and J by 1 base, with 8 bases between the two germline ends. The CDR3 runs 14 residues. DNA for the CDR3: TGCGCCAGCAGCTTGTTACGGGAGAACACTGAAGCTTTCTTT. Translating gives CASSLLRENTEAFF.

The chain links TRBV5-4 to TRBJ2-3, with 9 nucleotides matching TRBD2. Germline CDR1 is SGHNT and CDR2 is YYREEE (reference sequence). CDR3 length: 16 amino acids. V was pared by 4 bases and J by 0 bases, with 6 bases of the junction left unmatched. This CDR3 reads CASSPRGGLSTDTQYF. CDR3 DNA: TGTGCCAGCAGCCCGCGGGGGGGGTTAAGCACAGATACGCAGTATTTT. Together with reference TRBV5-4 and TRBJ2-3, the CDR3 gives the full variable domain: ETGVTQSPTHLIKTRGQQVTLRCSSQSGHNTVSWYQQALGQGPQFIFQYYREEENGRGNFPPRFSGLQFPNYSSELNVNALELDDSALYLCASSPRGGLSTDTQYFGPGTRLTVL.

The CDR3 here is CSVEVTGGGLYGYTF. CDR3 in DNA: TGCAGCGTTGAAGTGACAGGGGGGGGCCTTTACGGCTACACCTTC. This chain links TRBV29-1 with TRBJ1-2, with 9 nucleotides matching TRBD1. J gave up 8 bases and V 1 base, and 11 bases lay outside the gene matches. The CDR3 spans 15 residues. CDR1 is SQVTM, CDR2 ANQGSEA, per germline.

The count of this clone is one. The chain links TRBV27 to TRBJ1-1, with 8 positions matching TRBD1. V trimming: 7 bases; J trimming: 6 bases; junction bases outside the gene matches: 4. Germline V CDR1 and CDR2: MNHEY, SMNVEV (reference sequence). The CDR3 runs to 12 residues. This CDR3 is CASTGGEAEAFF. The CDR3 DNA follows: TGTGCCAGCACAGGGGGCGAGGCTGAAGCTTTCTTT.

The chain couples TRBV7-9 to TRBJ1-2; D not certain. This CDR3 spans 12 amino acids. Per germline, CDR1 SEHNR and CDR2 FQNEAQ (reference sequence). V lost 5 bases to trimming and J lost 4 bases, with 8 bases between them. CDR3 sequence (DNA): TGTGCCAGCAGCAGTGGTGTCTATGGCTACACCTTC. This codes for CASSSGVYGYTF.

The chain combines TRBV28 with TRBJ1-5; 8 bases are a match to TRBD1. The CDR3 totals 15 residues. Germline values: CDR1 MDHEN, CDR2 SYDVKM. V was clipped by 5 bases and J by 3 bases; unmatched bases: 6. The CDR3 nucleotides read TGTGCCAGCAGTCGACAGGGGATCTACAATCAGCCCCAGCATTTT. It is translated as CASSRQGIYNQPQHF.

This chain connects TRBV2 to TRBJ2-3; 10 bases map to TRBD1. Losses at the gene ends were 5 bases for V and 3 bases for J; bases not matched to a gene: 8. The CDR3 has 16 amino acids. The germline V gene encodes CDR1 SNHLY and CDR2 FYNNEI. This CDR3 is CASSPRTGGGTDTQYF. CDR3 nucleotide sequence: TGTGCCAGCAGTCCCCGGACAGGGGGTGGGACAGATACGCAGTATTTT.

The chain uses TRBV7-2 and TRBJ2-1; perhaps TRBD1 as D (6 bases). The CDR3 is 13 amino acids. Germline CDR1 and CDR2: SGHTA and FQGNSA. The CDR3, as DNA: TGTGCTGGCAGGGACACCCTCCGCAATGAGCAGTTCTTC. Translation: CAGRDTLRNEQFF.

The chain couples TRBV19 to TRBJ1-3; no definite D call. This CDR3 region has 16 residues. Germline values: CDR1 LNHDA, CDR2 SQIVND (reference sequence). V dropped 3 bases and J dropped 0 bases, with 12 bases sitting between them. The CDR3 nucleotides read TGTGCCAGTAGTATGGGAGGACCGATCTCTGGAAACACCATATATTTT. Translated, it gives CASSMGGPISGNTIYF. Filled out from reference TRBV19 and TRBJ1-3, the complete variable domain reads DGGITQSPKYLFRKEGQNVTLSCEQNLNHDAMYWYRQDPGQGLRLIYYSQIVNDFQKGDIAEGYSVSREKKESFPLTVTSAQKNPTAFYLCASSMGGPISGNTIYFGEGSWLTVV.

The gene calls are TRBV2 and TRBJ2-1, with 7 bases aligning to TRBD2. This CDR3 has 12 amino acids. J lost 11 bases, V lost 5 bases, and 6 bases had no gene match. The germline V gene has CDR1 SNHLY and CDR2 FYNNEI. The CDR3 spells CASSWGGGQQFF. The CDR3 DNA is TGTGCCAGCAGTTGGGGGGGAGGACAGCAGTTCTTC.

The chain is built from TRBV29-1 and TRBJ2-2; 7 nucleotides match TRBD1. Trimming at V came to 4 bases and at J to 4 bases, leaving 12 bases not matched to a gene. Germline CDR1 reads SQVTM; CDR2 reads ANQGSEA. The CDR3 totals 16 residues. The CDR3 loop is CSVVSPRGSITGELFF. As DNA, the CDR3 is TGCAGCGTTGTGTCCCCCAGGGGGAGTATCACCGGGGAGCTGTTTTTT.

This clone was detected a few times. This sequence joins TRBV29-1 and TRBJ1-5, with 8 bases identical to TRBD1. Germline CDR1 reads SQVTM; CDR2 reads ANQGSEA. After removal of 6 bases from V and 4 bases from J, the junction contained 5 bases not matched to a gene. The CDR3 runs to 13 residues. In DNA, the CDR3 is TGCAGCGTGTCAGACAGGGGAAATCAGCCCCAGCATTTT. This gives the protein CSVSDRGNQPQHF. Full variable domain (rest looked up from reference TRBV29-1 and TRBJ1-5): SAVISQKPSRDICQRGTSLTIQCQVDSQVTMMFWYRQQPGQSLTLIATANQGSEATYESGFVIDKFPISRPNLTFSTLTVSNMSPEDSSIYLCSVSDRGNQPQHFGDGTRLSIL.

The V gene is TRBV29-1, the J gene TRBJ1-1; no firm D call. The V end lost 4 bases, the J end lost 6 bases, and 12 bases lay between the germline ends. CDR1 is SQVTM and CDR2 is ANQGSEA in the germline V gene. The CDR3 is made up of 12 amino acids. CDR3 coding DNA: TGCAGCGTTGCCTTAAACAGCCCTGAAGCTTTCTTT. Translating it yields CSVALNSPEAFF.